These 19 T cell receptor beta chains originate from one sample sequenced in a study of T-cell reconstitution after alpha-beta-depleted transplantation in children. For TCRbeta, the library was prepared with unique molecular identifiers. TCRdb analysed the PCR reads with MiXCR anew, one entry per CDR3 protein. Of hundreds of thousands of distinct CDR3 sequences in the sample, roughly 15% are singletons; the top ten hold 0.85% to 1.3%. The starting material was PBMCs from the stem cell graft donor, obtained from the stem cell graft. Source of these receptors: a human donor who donated a stem cell graft to a child with acute myeloid leukemia.

This clonotype was counted ten times or more. This rearrangement joins TRBV29-1 to TRBJ2-2; a weak D match, TRBD1 (5 bases). Germline V gene lookup returns CDR1 SQVTM and CDR2 ANQGSEA. V lost 7 bases and J 1 base, leaving 13 bases between the germline ends. The CDR3 is 14 residues long. Written as DNA, the CDR3 is TGCAGCGCCGACGGAACAGGGAACACCGGGGAGCTGTTTTTT. Its translation: CSADGTGNTGELFF.

This sequence joins TRBV12-3 or TRBV12-4 and TRBJ1-5; 7 bases agree with TRBD1. The CDR3 runs 14 residues. The ends lost 6 bases at V and 6 bases at J; junction bases unmatched: 8. The CDR3 loop is CASSPYRGSQPQHF. Written as DNA, the CDR3 is TGTGCCAGCAGCCCATACAGGGGCAGTCAGCCCCAGCATTTT.

The chain is built from TRBV12-3 or TRBV12-4 and TRBJ2-7; the D gene is possibly TRBD2 (7 bases). This CDR3 comprises 13 residues. The CDR3 sequence: CASSLRGAYKQYV. Written as DNA, the CDR3 is TGTGCCAGCAGTTTACGGGGGGCCTACAAGCAGTACGTC.

There are many counts of this clonotype. The chain couples TRBV7-2 to TRBJ1-5; D call uncertain. Germline-derived CDR1 and CDR2 are SGHTA and FQGNSA. V lost 8 bases and J lost 4, with 21 bases in between. The CDR3 runs to 16 residues. CDR3 protein: CASQAAGGPGNQPQHF. Here the CDR3 DNA reads TGTGCCAGCCAGGCGGCAGGTGGACCTGGGAATCAGCCCCAGCATTTT. The whole variable domain, remainder taken from reference TRBV7-2 and TRBJ1-5, is GAGVSQSPSNKVTEKGKDVELRCDPISGHTALYWYRQSLGQGLEFLIYFQGNSAPDKSGLPSDRFSAERTGGSVSTLTIQRTQQEDSAVYLCASQAAGGPGNQPQHFGDGTRLSIL.

This clonotype was detected many times. This sequence joins TRBV12-3 or TRBV12-4 and TRBJ1-1; D is possibly TRBD1 (5 bases). With 6 bases removed from V and 8 bases from J, the gap between germline ends came to 16 bases. This CDR3 spans 13 amino acids. The CDR3, as DNA: TGTGCCAGCAGCCCAGGGCTCGGCAGGGAAGCTTTCTTT. This codes for CASSPGLGREAFF.

The rearrangement uses TRBV18 and TRBJ1-1; TRBD1 is a possible D gene (6 bases). CDR1 is KGHSH, CDR2 LQKENI, per germline. The germline V and J ends were trimmed by 4 bases and 4 bases, with 13 bases remaining between them. The CDR3 sequence is 14 residues long. This CDR3 is CASSLPQGITEAFF. The CDR3 DNA follows: TGTGCCAGCTCACTGCCTCAGGGGATCACTGAAGCTTTCTTT. Full variable domain (missing parts from reference TRBV18 and TRBJ1-1): NAGVMQNPRHLVRRRGQEARLRCSPMKGHSHVYWYRQLPEEGLKFMVYLQKENIIDESGMPKERFSAEFPKEGPSILRIQQVVRGDSAAYFCASSLPQGITEAFFGQGTRLTVV.

This clonotype was seen at least ten times. This chain uses TRBV10-3 with TRBJ2-3, with TRBD1 matching over 8 bases. V gave up 0 bases and J gave up 3 bases; unmatched junction bases: 2. Germline V CDR1 and CDR2: ENHRY, SYGVKD. The CDR3 is 15 residues long. CDR3 DNA sequence: TGTGCCATCAGTGAGTCGGACAGGGCGACAGATACGCAGTATTTT. This sequence encodes CAISESDRATDTQYF.

V gene TRBV7-3 combines with J gene TRBJ2-2; 8 nucleotides match TRBD2. The V gene's germline CDR1 is SGHTA and CDR2 FQGTGA. V gave up 1 base and J gave up 3 bases; unmatched junction bases: 4. This CDR3 has 16 amino acids. In DNA, the CDR3 is TGTGCCAGCAGCTTAAGCGGGGGGAGCTACACCGGGGAGCTGTTTTTT. It translates to CASSLSGGSYTGELFF.

This clonotype was observed many times. V usage is TRBV12-3 or TRBV12-4 and J usage is TRBJ2-5; D possibly corresponds to TRBD1 (6 bases). The CDR3 runs 15 residues. V gave up 3 bases and J gave up 2 bases, with 13 bases separating them. The CDR3 sequence: CASSFVQGRQETQYF. The CDR3 region has the DNA TGTGCCAGCAGTTTCGTTCAGGGGCGTCAAGAGACCCAGTACTTC.

This clonotype was picked up many times. The J gene is TRBJ1-5, the V gene TRBV6-6; D possibly corresponds to TRBD1 (6 bases). Germline values: CDR1 MNHNY, CDR2 SVGAGI (reference sequence). Trimming stripped 7 bases from V and 4 bases from J, with 11 bases between. The CDR3 covers 13 residues. The CDR3 coding sequence is TGTGCCAGCATGACAGGTCTAAATCAGCCCCAGCATTTT. This codes for CASMTGLNQPQHF.

In this sample, this clonotype turned up a few times. V is TRBV6-1 and J is TRBJ1-1; 10 bases fit TRBD1. In germline, CDR1 is MNHNS, CDR2 SASEGT. The CDR3 has 15 amino acids. Trimming cost V 6 bases and J 5 bases; bases outside gene matches: 9. The CDR3 spells CASSPRTGGQTEAFF. The CDR3 nucleotides are TGTGCCAGCAGCCCCCGGACAGGGGGTCAGACTGAAGCTTTCTTT.

This clonotype was picked up a small number of times. The chain has TRBV20-1 and TRBJ2-7, with 7 nucleotides matching TRBD1. This CDR3 region has 13 residues. V lost 5 bases, J lost 0 bases, and 4 bases stayed unmatched. Germline-derived CDR1 and CDR2 are DFQATT and SNEGSKA (reference sequence). The CDR3: CSAGRDSSYEQYV. CDR3 nucleotides: TGCAGTGCTGGTCGGGACAGCTCCTACGAGCAGTACGTC.

This clonotype was detected ten times or more. The rearrangement uses TRBV20-1 and TRBJ2-1, with TRBD1 as a possible D gene (5 bases). The CDR3 runs 11 residues. Germline values: CDR1 DFQATT, CDR2 SNEGSKA (reference sequence). Between the trimmed V and J ends, which lost 5 bases and 8 bases, there was a span of 10 bases. In DNA, the CDR3 is TGCAGTGCTCTGCGCAGGGATGAGCAGTTCTTC. Translated, it gives CSALRRDEQFF.

This clonotype was seen a handful of times. The rearrangement uses TRBV12-3 or TRBV12-4 and TRBJ1-4; D perhaps matches TRBD1 (5 bases). The CDR3 totals 14 residues. Trimming stripped 3 bases from V and 6 bases from J, with 11 bases between. CDR3 amino acids: CASSFRQGDEKLFF. The CDR3 nucleotides are TGTGCCAGCAGTTTCCGGCAGGGTGATGAAAAACTGTTTTTT.

This clonotype was observed at least ten times. The genes are TRBV5-4 and TRBJ2-1; 10 bases match TRBD1. Losses at the gene ends were 5 bases for V and 7 bases for J; bases not matched to a gene: 9. Germline V gene sequence: CDR1 SGHNT, CDR2 YYREEE (reference sequence). This CDR3 has 15 residues. The CDR3 coding sequence is TGTGCCAGCAGGTCCGGGACAGGGGAGAGAAATGAGCAGTTCTTC. Translated: CASRSGTGERNEQFF.

Many counts were recorded for this clonotype. The J gene is TRBJ1-2, the V gene TRBV20-1; 8 positions match TRBD1. The CDR3 has 18 residues. After removal of 5 bases from V and 3 bases from J, the junction contained 20 bases not matched to a gene. The germline CDR1 and CDR2 sequences are DFQATT and SNEGSKA (reference sequence). As DNA, the CDR3 is TGCAGTGCTGTTACGACAGGGGAACTATCGGGAGCGGACTATGGCTACACCTTC. This gives the protein CSAVTTGELSGADYGYTF.

This clonotype occurred many times. V gene TRBV5-1 combines with J gene TRBJ2-2; D is undetermined. Per the germline V gene, CDR1 is SGHRS and CDR2 is YFSETQ. The CDR3 covers 14 residues. V shed 7 bases and J shed 4 bases, with 14 bases lying between them. The CDR3 sequence: CASSVLGVTGELFF. CDR3 bases: TGCGCCAGCTCCGTCCTTGGCGTCACCGGGGAGCTGTTTTTT. Looking up the rest from reference TRBV5-1 and TRBJ2-2 gives the full variable domain: KAGVTQTPRYLIKTRGQQVTLSCSPISGHRSVSWYQQTPGQGLQFLFEYFSETQRNKGNFPGRFSGRQFSNSRSEMNVSTLELGDSALYLCASSVLGVTGELFFGEGSRLTVL.

There are many counts of this clonotype. V usage is TRBV12-3 or TRBV12-4 and J usage is TRBJ2-1, with D unresolved. The CDR3 covers 10 residues. V lost 8 bases and J 15 bases, leaving 14 bases between the germline ends. The CDR3 protein is CASGGIQPFF. CDR3 in DNA: TGTGCCAGCGGCGGCATCCAACCGTTCTTC.

This clonotype occurred many times. This rearrangement joins TRBV20-1 to TRBJ2-2; TRBD1 or TRBD2 may be the D gene (5 bases each). Germline CDR1 DFQATT, CDR2 SNEGSKA (reference sequence). The CDR3 sequence is 16 residues long. The V end lost 0 bases, the J end lost 5 bases, and 16 bases lay between the germline ends. The CDR3: CSARDYRAGTTGELFF. CDR3 DNA: TGCAGTGCTAGAGATTATCGGGCAGGGACGACCGGGGAGCTGTTTTTT.